The table lists the clone carrying this T cell receptor (beta chain) with a count of one. This entry belongs to a study of T cell responses to AZD1222 COVID-19 vaccine. The assay was immunoSEQ multiplex PCR, and TCRdb's table has in-frame clones only and misses some. The sample lists about 100,000 clones, around nine tenths seen once, with approximately 22% in the top ten. Germline V gives CDR1 SGHNT, CDR2 YYREEE (reference sequence). Trimming took off 1 base at V and 5 bases at J, with 7 bases between the two ends. The CDR3 is made up of 13 amino acids. V is TRBV5-4 and J is TRBJ2-1; unclear D gene. The sequences come from peripheral blood, collected on day 0 of AZD1222 vaccination. This sequence originates from an adult in good health. The CDR3, as DNA: TGTGCCAGCAGCTTGCCCGGAAACAATGAGCAGTTCTTC. This encodes CASSLPGNNEQFF.